One sample yielded the 29 T cell receptor beta chains listed below, sequenced in a study of blood T cell repertoires in COVID-19 (dated by TCRdb to 2018 to 2020). Library construction relied on the immunoSEQ multiplex PCR assay. TCRdb obtained this table from immuneACCESS and retained in-frame rearrangements with V and J assigned. These tables miss some clones; where compared with another copy, unresolved V genes account for less than half of the shortfall, and the remainder is unexplained. The sample has approximately 280,000 clones on record, 65% to 90% of them singletons. Of the sample, about 5.1% is held by the ten largest clones. Sequenced material: peripheral blood. These receptors were obtained from a man in his fifties with active or convalescent COVID-19.

The V call is TRBV7-9, the J call TRBJ2-1; tentative D call: TRBD1 (5 bases). The germline CDR1 and CDR2 sequences are SEHNR and FQNEAQ (reference sequence). V was shortened by 5 bases and J by 8 bases, with 7 bases between the two germline ends. The CDR3 is made up of 11 amino acids. In DNA, the CDR3 is TGTGCCAGCAGCCAGGGCCATGAGCAGTTCTTC. Encoded protein: CASSQGHEQFF.

This chain uses TRBV18 with TRBJ2-3; possibly TRBD1 for D (5 bases). Per the germline V gene, CDR1 is KGHSH and CDR2 is LQKENI. This CDR3 comprises 16 residues. The germline V and J ends were trimmed by 4 bases and 6 bases, with 20 bases remaining between them. The CDR3 DNA reads TGTGCCAGCTCACTTTATGTTACAGGCGCGGACGATACGCAGTATTTT. Encoded protein: CASSLYVTGADDTQYF.

The rearrangement joins TRBV11-2 to TRBJ2-1; maybe TRBD2 (7 bases). V lost 4 bases and J lost 0, with 16 bases in between. The CDR3 totals 17 residues. The germline V gene has CDR1 SGHAT and CDR2 FQNNGV. CDR3: CASSSTRGAGSYNEQFF. Here the CDR3 DNA reads TGTGCCAGCAGCTCCACCCGGGGGGCGGGCTCCTACAATGAGCAGTTCTTC.

On this clone: Other DNA sequences of this sample code for an identical CDR3. V and J are TRBV18 and TRBJ2-5; D uncertain. Germline V CDR1 and CDR2: KGHSH, LQKENI. The length of the CDR3 is 11 residues. Deletions cut 3 bases from V and 4 bases from J, with 3 bases between. The CDR3, as DNA: TGTGCCAGCTCACCCGGAGAGACCCAGTACTTC. It yields the protein CASSPGETQYF.

In this sample, this clone turned up once. CDR3 sequence: CASGTRKNIQYF. The CDR3 DNA sequence: TGTGCCAGTGGGACACGCAAAAACATTCAGTACTTC. The chain employs TRBV19 and TRBJ2-4; possible D gene TRBD1, 6 bases. The V end lost 8 bases, the J end lost 3 bases, and 8 bases lay between the germline ends. This CDR3 comprises 12 residues. From germline, CDR1 is LNHDA and CDR2 SQIVND (reference sequence). Full variable domain (missing parts from reference TRBV19 and TRBJ2-4): DGGITQSPKYLFRKEGQNVTLSCEQNLNHDAMYWYRQDPGQGLRLIYYSQIVNDFQKGDIAEGYSVSREKKESFPLTVTSAQKNPTAFYLCASGTRKNIQYFGAGTRLSVL.

The J gene is TRBJ1-1, the V gene TRBV6-6, with no clear D. Germline V lookup: CDR1 MNHNY, CDR2 SVGAGI (reference sequence). V was pared by 4 bases and J by 4 bases, with 13 bases between. The CDR3 has 14 residues. The CDR3 sequence is CASSSRQIRTEAFF. CDR3 sequence (DNA): TGTGCCAGCAGTTCCAGACAAATACGCACTGAAGCTTTCTTT.

This chain uses TRBV2 with TRBJ2-7; 8 positions match TRBD1. Germline V CDR1 and CDR2: SNHLY, FYNNEI. This CDR3 spans 13 amino acids. V lost 8 bases, J lost 1 base, and 4 bases stayed unmatched. The CDR3 reads CASGRTGSYEQYF. As DNA, the CDR3 is TGTGCCAGCGGAAGGACAGGGTCCTACGAGCAGTACTTC.

This clone is a singleton in its sample. This rearrangement joins TRBV7-2 to TRBJ2-5; TRBD2 agrees at 7 bases. CDR1 and CDR2 (germline): SGHTA, FQGNSA. This CDR3 is built from 12 residues. With 10 bases clipped from V and 3 bases from J, the junction kept 5 bases outside the gene matches. The DNA for the CDR3 is TGTGCCACACGGGAGGTGGAAGAGACCCAGTACTTC. Its translation: CATREVEETQYF.

The gene calls are TRBV4-2 and TRBJ2-7; weak D call: TRBD2 (6 bases). The CDR3 runs 21 residues. Trimming shortened V by 4 bases and J by 2 bases, and 33 bases separated the two germline ends. Per germline, CDR1 LGHNA and CDR2 YNFKEQ. This CDR3 is CASSPRIPSPGLRGAAYEQYF. The CDR3 nucleotides read TGTGCCAGCAGCCCCCGGATCCCATCACCGGGACTTCGAGGGGCCGCCTACGAGCAGTACTTC.

The chain has TRBV6-2 or TRBV6-3 and TRBJ2-1; D possibly corresponds to TRBD2 (6 bases). Trimming removed 5 bases at V and 6 bases at J, with 11 bases between. The germline V gene encodes CDR1 MNHEY and CDR2 SVGEGT. This CDR3 spans 13 amino acids. The CDR3 DNA reads TGTGCCAGCAGTCGGGGACTTCCCAATGAGCAGTTCTTC. Translating gives CASSRGLPNEQFF.

Of note for this clone: One end of the junction varies from germline; a read error may be responsible. The rearrangement links TRBV4-3 to TRBJ2-5; 7 bases are shared with TRBD2. Germline CDR1 is LGHNA and CDR2 is YSLEER. There are 15 residues in the CDR3. The CDR3 DNA sequence: TGCGCCAGCAGCCAAGATCCGCTAGCGGACCAGACTCAGTACTTC. Its protein is CASSQDPLADQTQYF.

CDR3 amino acids: CASSLFRRASYEQYF. CDR3 coding DNA: TGTGCCAGCAGCTTGTTCAGGCGAGCTTCCTACGAGCAGTACTTC. The chain carries TRBV5-6 and TRBJ2-7; D ambiguous. The CDR3 loop spans 15 amino acids. Germline V gene sequence: CDR1 SGHDT, CDR2 YYEEEE. V was clipped by 1 base and J by 1 base, with 12 bases between them. Full variable domain (rest looked up from reference TRBV5-6 and TRBJ2-7): DAGVTQSPTHLIKTRGQQVTLRCSPKSGHDTVSWYQQALGQGPQFIFQYYEEEERQRGNFPDRFSGHQFPNYSSELNVNALLLGDSALYLCASSLFRRASYEQYFGPGTRLTVT.

The CDR3 sequence: CASTGQGRSPLHF. The CDR3 DNA reads as TGTGCCAGCACAGGGCAGGGGCGATCACCCCTCCACTTT. The chain recombines TRBV28 with TRBJ1-6, with D perhaps TRBD1 (6 bases). The CDR3 loop spans 13 amino acids. Trimming removed 7 bases from V and 10 bases from J, with 14 bases in between. CDR1 is MDHEN and CDR2 is SYDVKM in the germline V gene.

The gene calls are TRBV30 and TRBJ1-5; tentative D call: TRBD1 (6 bases). The CDR3 runs 16 residues. Trimming stripped 1 base from V and 1 base from J, with 14 bases between. Per the germline V gene, CDR1 is GTSNPN and CDR2 is SVGIG (reference sequence). CDR3 nucleotide sequence: TGTGCCTGGAGTGAGACAGGTTTTTGGAGCAATCAGCCCCAGCATTTT. This translates into CAWSETGFWSNQPQHF.

The chain uses TRBV5-5 and TRBJ2-2; tentative D call: TRBD1 (6 bases). The CDR3 has 16 residues. V dropped 3 bases and J dropped 5 bases, with 17 bases sitting between them. Germline V CDR1 and CDR2: SGHKS, YYEKEE (reference sequence). For the CDR3, the DNA is TGTGCCAGCAGCTGGGCAAAGGACAGAAAAACCGGGGAGCTGTTTTTT. Its translation: CASSWAKDRKTGELFF.

The gene calls are TRBV5-5 and TRBJ2-7; tentatively, D is TRBD2 (6 bases). This CDR3 spans 13 amino acids. The germline V gene has CDR1 SGHKS and CDR2 YYEKEE (reference sequence). The V end was cut by 2 bases, the J end by 7 bases, with 13 bases between. As DNA, the CDR3 is TGTGCCAGCAGCTTCCTGACTAGATGGGAGCAGTACTTC. Protein sequence: CASSFLTRWEQYF.

This clone was recorded only once. This sequence joins TRBV5-6 and TRBJ1-2; D unclear. Germline CDR1 and CDR2: SGHDT and YYEEEE. The CDR3 loop spans 16 amino acids. The ends were cut back, 0 bases at V and 1 base at J, with 13 bases in the middle. The DNA for the CDR3 is TGTGCCAGCAGCTTGGTATCGTCCGAGCGTAACTATGGCTACACCTTC. Amino acid sequence: CASSLVSSERNYGYTF.

Ten or more counts support this clone. The V call is TRBV12-3 or TRBV12-4, the J call TRBJ1-2; TRBD1 aligns across 9 bases. V lost 5 bases to trimming and J lost 5 bases; unmatched junction nucleotides: 3. The CDR3 sequence is 13 residues long. CDR3 nucleotides: TGTGCCAGCAGTATACAGGGGGCGTATGGCTACACCTTC. Its translation: CASSIQGAYGYTF.

This clone was found once. V usage is TRBV10-3 and J usage is TRBJ2-7; 11 nucleotides align to TRBD2. V shed 4 bases and J 4 bases; nucleotides not matched to a gene: 3. There are 14 residues in the CDR3. Germline V gene lookup returns CDR1 ENHRY and CDR2 SYGVKD. CDR3 sequence reads: CAISVTSGRYEQYF. The CDR3 nucleotides are TGTGCCATCAGTGTAACTAGCGGGAGATACGAGCAGTACTTC.

The chain is built from TRBV19 and TRBJ1-1, with 8 nucleotides matching TRBD1. This CDR3 contains 14 residues. With V trimmed by 6 bases and J by 5 bases, 8 bases remained unmatched. CDR1 LNHDA and CDR2 SQIVND come from the germline V gene (reference sequence). CDR3 bases: TGTGCCAGTAGCCTTGACAGGGGAGGGACTGAAGCTTTCTTT. Its translation is CASSLDRGGTEAFF.

The chain has TRBV2 and TRBJ2-5, with 9 bases matching TRBD1. Germline V gene lookup returns CDR1 SNHLY and CDR2 FYNNEI. This CDR3 contains 16 residues. Unmatched junction bases numbered 5, after V lost 2 bases and J lost 1 base. The CDR3 loop reads CASSELTGGPQETQYF. The CDR3 nucleotides read TGTGCCAGCAGTGAACTAACAGGGGGCCCCCAAGAGACCCAGTACTTC.

To note about this clone: This same CDR3 is encoded by further DNA sequences in the sample. The CDR3, as DNA: TGCGCCAGCAGCTTGGCGGGAGGGGCTTACAATGAGCAGTTCTTC. Protein product: CASSLAGGAYNEQFF. The chain employs TRBV5-1 and TRBJ2-1; 8 bases match TRBD2. The CDR3 is 15 residues long. Per germline, CDR1 SGHRS and CDR2 YFSETQ. Unmatched junction bases numbered 3, after V lost 0 bases and J lost 4 bases.

The gene calls are TRBV27 and TRBJ2-3, with 12 positions matching TRBD2. Trimming cost V 2 bases and J 2 bases; bases outside gene matches: 2. This CDR3 comprises 16 residues. CDR1 MNHEY and CDR2 SMNVEV come from the germline V gene (reference sequence). The CDR3 bases are TGTGCCAGCAGTTTAGGGACTAGCGGGTCCACAGATACGCAGTATTTT. This translates into CASSLGTSGSTDTQYF.

This clone has a count of ten or more. The chain links TRBV5-1 to TRBJ2-3, with TRBD2 matching 7 bases. The junction had 14 bases not matched to a gene; V was cut back by 0 bases and J by 4 bases. Germline loops: CDR1 SGHRS, CDR2 YFSETQ. CDR3 length: 18 residues. The DNA of the CDR3 is TGCGCCAGCAGCTTGGCCTTTAGTTCGGGGAGCGGGGCAGATACGCAGTATTTT. Its translation: CASSLAFSSGSGADTQYF.

This clone has a handful of counts. The CDR3 DNA is TGTGCCAGCTCAACAGGGACCGTCTACGAGCAGTACTTC. As protein: CASSTGTVYEQYF. V and J are TRBV18 and TRBJ2-7, with a weak D call TRBD1 (6 bases). Germline V gene lookup returns CDR1 KGHSH and CDR2 LQKENI. V was trimmed by 5 bases and J by 3 bases, leaving 11 bases between them. The CDR3 extends over 13 amino acids.

This chain links TRBV6-5 with TRBJ1-2; TRBD1 matches 7 bases. Trimming took 6 bases from V and 2 from J; bases not matched to a gene: 3. CDR1 MNHEY and CDR2 SVGAGI come from the germline V gene. The CDR3 loop spans 13 amino acids. Here the CDR3 DNA reads TGTGCCAGCAGGGTACAGGGGAACTATGGCTACACCTTC. Its protein is CASRVQGNYGYTF.

This clone is a singleton in its sample. V gene TRBV9 combines with J gene TRBJ2-2, with a weak D call TRBD1 (6 bases). Germline V gene lookup returns CDR1 SGDLS and CDR2 YYNGEE. The CDR3 loop spans 19 amino acids. The V end lost 0 bases, the J end lost 4 bases, and 22 bases lay between the germline ends. CDR3 sequence: CASSVAGWDKPRGTGELFF. As DNA, the CDR3 is TGTGCCAGCAGCGTAGCCGGCTGGGACAAACCAAGGGGCACCGGGGAGCTGTTTTTT.

The chain joins TRBV5-4 to TRBJ1-2; weak D call: TRBD1 (5 bases). CDR1 is SGHNT and CDR2 is YYREEE in the germline V gene (reference sequence). V was clipped by 6 bases and J by 3 bases, with 24 bases between them. The CDR3 consists of 17 residues. The CDR3 here is CASTSPQRGGMDYGYTF. For the CDR3, the DNA is TGTGCCAGCACCTCCCCCCAGAGGGGAGGGATGGACTATGGCTACACCTTC.

Only one count was recorded for this clone. The chain carries TRBV4-2 and TRBJ1-1; unclear D gene. The CDR3 contains 16 residues. Germline V gives CDR1 LGHNA, CDR2 YNFKEQ. With 6 bases removed from V and 1 base from J, the gap between germline ends came to 18 bases. In DNA, the CDR3 is TGTGCCAGCAGGTGGAGTTCCTCGGCAGCGAACACTGAAGCTTTCTTT. Amino acid sequence: CASRWSSSAANTEAFF.